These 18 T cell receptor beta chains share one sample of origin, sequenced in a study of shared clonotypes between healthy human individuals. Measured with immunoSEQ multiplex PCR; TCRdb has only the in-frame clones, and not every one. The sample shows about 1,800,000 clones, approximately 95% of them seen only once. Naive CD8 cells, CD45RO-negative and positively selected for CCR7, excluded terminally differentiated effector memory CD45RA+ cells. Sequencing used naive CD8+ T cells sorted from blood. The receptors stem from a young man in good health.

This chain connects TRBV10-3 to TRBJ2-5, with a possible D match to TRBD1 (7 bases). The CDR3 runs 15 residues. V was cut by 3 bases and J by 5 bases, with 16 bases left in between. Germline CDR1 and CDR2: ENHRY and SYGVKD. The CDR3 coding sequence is TGTGCCATCAGTGATCCGCAGGGGGGCTGGGAGACCCAGTACTTC. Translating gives CAISDPQGGWETQYF.

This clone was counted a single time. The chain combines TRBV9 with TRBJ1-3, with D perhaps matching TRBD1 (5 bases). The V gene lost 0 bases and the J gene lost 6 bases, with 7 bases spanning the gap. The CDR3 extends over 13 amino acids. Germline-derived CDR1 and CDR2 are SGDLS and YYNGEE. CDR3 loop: CASSVDGANTIYF. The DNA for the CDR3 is TGTGCCAGCAGCGTAGATGGGGCAAACACCATATATTTT.

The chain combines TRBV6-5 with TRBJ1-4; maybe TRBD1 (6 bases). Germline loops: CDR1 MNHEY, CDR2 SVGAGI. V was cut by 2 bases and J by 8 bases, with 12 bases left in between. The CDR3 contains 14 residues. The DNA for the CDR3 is TGTGCCAGCAGTTACACTGGCACAGGGGAAAAACTGTTTTTT. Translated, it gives CASSYTGTGEKLFF.

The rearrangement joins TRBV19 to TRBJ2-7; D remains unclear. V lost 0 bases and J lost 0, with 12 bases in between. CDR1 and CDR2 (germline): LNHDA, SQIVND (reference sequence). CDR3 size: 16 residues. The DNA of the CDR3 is TGTGCCAGTAGTATAGATCTCGAGACTTACTCCTACGAGCAGTACTTC. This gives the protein CASSIDLETYSYEQYF.

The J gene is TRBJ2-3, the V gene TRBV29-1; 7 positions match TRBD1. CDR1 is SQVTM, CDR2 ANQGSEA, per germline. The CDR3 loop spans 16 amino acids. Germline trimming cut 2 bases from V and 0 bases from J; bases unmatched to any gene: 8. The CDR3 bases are TGCAGCGTTGAACCCGATTGGGGACAGAGCACAGATACGCAGTATTTT. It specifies CSVEPDWGQSTDTQYF.

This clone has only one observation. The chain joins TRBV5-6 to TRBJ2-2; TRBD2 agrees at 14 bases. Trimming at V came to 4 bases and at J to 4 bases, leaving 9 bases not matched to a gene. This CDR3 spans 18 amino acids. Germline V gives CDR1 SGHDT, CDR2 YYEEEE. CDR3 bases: TGTGCCAGCAGCCCGAGACTAGCGGGGGGGCCCGTCACCGGGGAGCTGTTTTTT. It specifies CASSPRLAGGPVTGELFF.

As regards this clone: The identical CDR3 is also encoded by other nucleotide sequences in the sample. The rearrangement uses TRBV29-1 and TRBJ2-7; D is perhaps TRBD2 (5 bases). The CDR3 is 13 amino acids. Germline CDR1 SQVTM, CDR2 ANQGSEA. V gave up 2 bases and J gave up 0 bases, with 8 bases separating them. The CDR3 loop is CSVESGSSYEQYF. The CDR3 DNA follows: TGCAGCGTTGAATCGGGGAGCTCCTACGAGCAGTACTTC.

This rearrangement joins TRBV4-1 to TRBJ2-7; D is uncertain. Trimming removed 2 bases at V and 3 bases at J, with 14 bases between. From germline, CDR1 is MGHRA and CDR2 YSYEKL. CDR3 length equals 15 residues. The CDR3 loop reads CASSQTHRNFYEQYF. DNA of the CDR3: TGCGCCAGCAGCCAAACCCACAGAAACTTCTACGAGCAGTACTTC.

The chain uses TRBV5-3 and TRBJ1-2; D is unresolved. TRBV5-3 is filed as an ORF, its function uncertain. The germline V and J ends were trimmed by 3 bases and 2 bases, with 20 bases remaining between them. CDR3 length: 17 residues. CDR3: CARSSCFARRENYGYTF. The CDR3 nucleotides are TGTGCCAGAAGCTCGTGTTTTGCGCGTCGGGAGAACTATGGCTACACCTTC.

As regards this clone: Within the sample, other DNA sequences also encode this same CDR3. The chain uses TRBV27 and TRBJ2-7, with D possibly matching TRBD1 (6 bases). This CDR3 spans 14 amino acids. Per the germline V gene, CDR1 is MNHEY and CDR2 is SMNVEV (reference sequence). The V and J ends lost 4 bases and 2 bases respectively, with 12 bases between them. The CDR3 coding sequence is TGTGCCAGCAGTTACACAGGGCTGGCCTACGAGCAGTACTTC. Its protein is CASSYTGLAYEQYF.

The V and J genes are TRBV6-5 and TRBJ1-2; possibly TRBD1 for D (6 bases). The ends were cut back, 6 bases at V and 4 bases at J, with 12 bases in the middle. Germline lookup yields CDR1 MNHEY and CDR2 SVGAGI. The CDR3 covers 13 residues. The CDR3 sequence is CASRDSLFYGYTF. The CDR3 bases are TGTGCCAGCAGGGACAGCCTCTTCTATGGCTACACCTTC.

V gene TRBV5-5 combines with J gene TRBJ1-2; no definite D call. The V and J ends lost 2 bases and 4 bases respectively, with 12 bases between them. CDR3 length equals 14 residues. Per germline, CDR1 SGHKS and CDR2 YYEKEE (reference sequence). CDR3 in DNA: TGTGCCAGCAGCTTCATCGGGTTAGGCTATGGCTACACCTTC. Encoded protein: CASSFIGLGYGYTF. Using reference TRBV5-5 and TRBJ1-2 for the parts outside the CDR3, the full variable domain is DAGVTQSPTHLIKTRGQQVTLRCSPISGHKSVSWYQQVLGQGPQFIFQYYEKEERGRGNFPDRFSARQFPNYSSELNVNALLLGDSALYLCASSFIGLGYGYTFGSGTRLTVV.

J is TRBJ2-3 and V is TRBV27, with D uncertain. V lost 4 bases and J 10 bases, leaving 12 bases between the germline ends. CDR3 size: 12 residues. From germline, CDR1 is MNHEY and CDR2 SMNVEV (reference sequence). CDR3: CASSSTTPPQYF. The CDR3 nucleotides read TGTGCCAGCAGTTCAACAACGCCGCCGCAGTATTTT.

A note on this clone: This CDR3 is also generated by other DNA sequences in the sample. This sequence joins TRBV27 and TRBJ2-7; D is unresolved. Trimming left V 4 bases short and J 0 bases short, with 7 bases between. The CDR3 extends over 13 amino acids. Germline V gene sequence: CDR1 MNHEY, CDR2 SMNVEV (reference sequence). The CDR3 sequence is CASSSGPSYEQYF. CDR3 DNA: TGTGCCAGCAGTTCCGGCCCCTCCTACGAGCAGTACTTC.

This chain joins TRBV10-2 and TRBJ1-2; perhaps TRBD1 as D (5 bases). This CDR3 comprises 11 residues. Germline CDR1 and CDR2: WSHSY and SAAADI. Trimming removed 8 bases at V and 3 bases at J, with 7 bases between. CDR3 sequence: CASQTDYGYTF. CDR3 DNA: TGCGCCAGCCAGACAGACTATGGCTACACCTTC.

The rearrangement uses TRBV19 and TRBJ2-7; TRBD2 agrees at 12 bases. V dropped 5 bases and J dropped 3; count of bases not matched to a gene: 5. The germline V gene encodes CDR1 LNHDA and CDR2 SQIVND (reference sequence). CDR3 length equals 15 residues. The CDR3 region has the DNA TGTGCCAGTAGTGTCACGACTAGCGGGAGCTACGAGCAGTACTTC. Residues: CASSVTTSGSYEQYF.

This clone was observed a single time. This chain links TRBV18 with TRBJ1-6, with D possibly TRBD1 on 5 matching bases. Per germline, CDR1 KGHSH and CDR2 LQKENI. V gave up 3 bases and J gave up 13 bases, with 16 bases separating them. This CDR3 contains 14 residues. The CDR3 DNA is TGTGCCAGCTCACCGGCGGGGCCTACGGGGCCCCTCCACTTT. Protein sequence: CASSPAGPTGPLHF.

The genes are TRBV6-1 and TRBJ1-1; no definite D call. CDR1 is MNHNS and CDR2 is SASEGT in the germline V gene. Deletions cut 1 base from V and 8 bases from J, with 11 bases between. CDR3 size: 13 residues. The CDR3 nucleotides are TGTGCCAGCAGTGAAGGAAGGTGGTCGGAAGCTTTCTTT. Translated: CASSEGRWSEAFF.